This T cell receptor beta chain was sequenced in a study of blood T cell repertoires in COVID-19. Study at large: The United States, Italy and Spain were the sources of the acute and convalescent COVID-19 samples. The analysed material was cDNA or gDNA that came from T cells, B-cell-depleted T cells, or PBMCs.

Seattle patients were enrolled while actively infected and followed longitudinally. Original processing notes: Estimation of nucleated cell counts relied on the amplification of reference gene primers. Libraries were prepared by immunoSEQ multiplex PCR; TCRdb keeps only in-frame clonotypes and omits some of them. V and J calls plus clone size are reproduced from that table; the DNA served to infer D and trimming. The data show about 210,000 clones, with around 83% seen just once and approximately 5.6% held by the top ten. CDR1 and CDR2 from the germline V gene are LNHDA and SQIVND (reference sequence). CDR3 length: 14 residues. Losses at the gene ends were 9 bases for V and 1 base for J; bases not matched to a gene: 7.

The chain carries TRBV19 and TRBJ2-5; 8 positions match TRBD2. Sequenced sample: peripheral blood. The TCR originated in a woman in her seventies with COVID-19, enrolled during active disease. CDR3 in amino acids: CASGFTSGQETQYF. CDR3 nucleotide sequence: TGTGCCAGCGGATTCACTAGCGGCCAAGAGACCCAGTACTTC. The entire variable domain, with the rest obtained from reference TRBV19 and TRBJ2-5, is as follows: DGGITQSPKYLFRKEGQNVTLSCEQNLNHDAMYWYRQDPGQGLRLIYYSQIVNDFQKGDIAEGYSVSREKKESFPLTVTSAQKNPTAFYLCASGFTSGQETQYFGPGTRLLVL.